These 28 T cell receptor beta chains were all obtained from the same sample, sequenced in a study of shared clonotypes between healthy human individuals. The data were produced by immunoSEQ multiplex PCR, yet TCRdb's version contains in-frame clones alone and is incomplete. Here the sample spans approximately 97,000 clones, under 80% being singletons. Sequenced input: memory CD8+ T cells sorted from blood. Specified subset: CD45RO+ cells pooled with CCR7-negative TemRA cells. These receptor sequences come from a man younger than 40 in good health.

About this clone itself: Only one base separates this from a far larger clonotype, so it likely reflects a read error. The DNA for the CDR3 is TGCAGCGCCACACTAGCGGCCGGTTACAATGAGCAGTTCTTC. Its protein product is CSATLAAGYNEQFF. V and J are TRBV29-1 and TRBJ2-1, with TRBD2 identical over 8 bases. Unmatched junction bases numbered 9, after V lost 7 bases and J lost 4 bases. The CDR3 sequence is 14 residues long. Germline values: CDR1 SQVTM, CDR2 ANQGSEA.

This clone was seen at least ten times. CDR3 DNA: TGTGCCAGCAGCCACCGGGCCACTGACTACGAGCAGTACTTC. Translation gives CASSHRATDYEQYF. The chain employs TRBV5-6 and TRBJ2-7; D gene uncertain. The CDR3 consists of 14 residues. Germline values: CDR1 SGHDT, CDR2 YYEEEE. V lost 4 bases and J lost 3, with 14 bases in between. The full variable domain, its missing parts supplied by reference TRBV5-6 and TRBJ2-7, is DAGVTQSPTHLIKTRGQQVTLRCSPKSGHDTVSWYQQALGQGPQFIFQYYEEEERQRGNFPDRFSGHQFPNYSSELNVNALLLGDSALYLCASSHRATDYEQYFGPGTRLTVT.

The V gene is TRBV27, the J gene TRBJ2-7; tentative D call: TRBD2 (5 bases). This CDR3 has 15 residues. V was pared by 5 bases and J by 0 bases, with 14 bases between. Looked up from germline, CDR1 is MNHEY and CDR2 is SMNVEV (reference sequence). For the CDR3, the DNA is TGTGCCAGCAGTACTACTGTCGGGGACTCCTACGAGCAGTACTTC. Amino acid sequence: CASSTTVGDSYEQYF.

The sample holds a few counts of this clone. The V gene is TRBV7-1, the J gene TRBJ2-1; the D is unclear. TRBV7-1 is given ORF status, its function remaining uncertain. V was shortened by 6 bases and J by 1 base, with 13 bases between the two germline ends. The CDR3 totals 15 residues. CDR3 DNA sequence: TGTGCCAGCAGTTTTGACATACCGTCCTACAATGAGCAGTTCTTC. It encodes CASSFDIPSYNEQFF.

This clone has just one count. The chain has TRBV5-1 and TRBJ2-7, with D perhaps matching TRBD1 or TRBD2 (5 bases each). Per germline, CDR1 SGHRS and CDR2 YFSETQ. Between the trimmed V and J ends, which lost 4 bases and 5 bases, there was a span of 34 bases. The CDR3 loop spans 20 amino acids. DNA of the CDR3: TGCGCCAGCAGCGGGAAGGGACGGAGGACTGGCCCCTCCCCCGACAACGAGCAGTACTTC. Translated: CASSGKGRRTGPSPDNEQYF.

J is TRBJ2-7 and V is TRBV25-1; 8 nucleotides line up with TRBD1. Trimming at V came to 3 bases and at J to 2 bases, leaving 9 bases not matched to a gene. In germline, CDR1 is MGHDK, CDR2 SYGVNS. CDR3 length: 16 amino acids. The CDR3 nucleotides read TGTGCCAGCAGTGATCGAGGGGACAGGACTACCTACGAGCAGTACTTC. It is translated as CASSDRGDRTTYEQYF.

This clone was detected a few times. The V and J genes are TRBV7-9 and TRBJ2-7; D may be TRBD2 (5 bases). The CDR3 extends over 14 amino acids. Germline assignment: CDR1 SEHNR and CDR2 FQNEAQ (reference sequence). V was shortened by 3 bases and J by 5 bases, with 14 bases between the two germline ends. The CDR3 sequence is CASSFLGINDEQYF. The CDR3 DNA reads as TGTGCCAGCAGCTTTCTCGGGATAAACGACGAGCAGTACTTC. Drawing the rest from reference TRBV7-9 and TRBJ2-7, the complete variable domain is DTGVSQNPRHKITKRGQNVTFRCDPISEHNRLYWYRQTLGQGPEFLTYFQNEAQLEKSRLLSDRFSAERPKGSFSTLEIQRTEQGDSAMYLCASSFLGINDEQYFGPGTRLTVT.

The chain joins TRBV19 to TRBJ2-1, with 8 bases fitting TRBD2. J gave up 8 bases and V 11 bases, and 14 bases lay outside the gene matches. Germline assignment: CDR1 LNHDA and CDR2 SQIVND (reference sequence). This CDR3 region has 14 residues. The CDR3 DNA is TGTGCCGCGGGGGGTGTAGGCCTTTCGTATGAGCAGTTCTTC. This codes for CAAGGVGLSYEQFF.

CDR3 amino acids: CASRPAGTDTQYF. The CDR3 DNA reads as TGTGCCAGTCGTCCCGCCGGAACAGATACGCAGTATTTT. The chain links TRBV19 to TRBJ2-3; D uncertain. CDR1 and CDR2 from the germline V gene are LNHDA and SQIVND (reference sequence). V was pared by 8 bases and J by 3 bases, with 12 bases between. The CDR3 consists of 13 residues. Full variable domain (missing parts from reference TRBV19 and TRBJ2-3): DGGITQSPKYLFRKEGQNVTLSCEQNLNHDAMYWYRQDPGQGLRLIYYSQIVNDFQKGDIAEGYSVSREKKESFPLTVTSAQKNPTAFYLCASRPAGTDTQYFGPGTRLTVL.

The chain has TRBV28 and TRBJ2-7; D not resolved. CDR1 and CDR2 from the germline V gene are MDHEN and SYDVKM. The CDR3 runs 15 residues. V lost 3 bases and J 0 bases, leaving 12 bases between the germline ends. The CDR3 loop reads CASSFVGLSSYEQYF. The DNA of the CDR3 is TGTGCCAGCAGTTTTGTGGGTCTAAGCTCCTACGAGCAGTACTTC.

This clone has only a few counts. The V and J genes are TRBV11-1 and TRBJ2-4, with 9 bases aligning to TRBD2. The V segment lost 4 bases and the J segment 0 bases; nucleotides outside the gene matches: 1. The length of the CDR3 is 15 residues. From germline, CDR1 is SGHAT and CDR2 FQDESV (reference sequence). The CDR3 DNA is TGTGCCAGCAGCTCAGCGGGGGGAGCCAAAAACATTCAGTACTTC. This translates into CASSSAGGAKNIQYF.

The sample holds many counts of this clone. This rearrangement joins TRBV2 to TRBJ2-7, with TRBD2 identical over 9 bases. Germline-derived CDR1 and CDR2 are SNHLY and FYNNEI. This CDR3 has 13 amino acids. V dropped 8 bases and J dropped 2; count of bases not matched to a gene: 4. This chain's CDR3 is CASATSGPYEQYF. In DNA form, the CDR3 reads TGTGCCAGCGCGACTAGCGGACCCTACGAGCAGTACTTC.

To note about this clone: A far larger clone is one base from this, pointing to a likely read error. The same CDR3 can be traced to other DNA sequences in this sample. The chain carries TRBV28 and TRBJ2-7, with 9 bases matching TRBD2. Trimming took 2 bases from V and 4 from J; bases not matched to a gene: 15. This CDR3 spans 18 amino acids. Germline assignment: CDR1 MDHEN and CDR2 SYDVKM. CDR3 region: CASSLEILAGDPFYEQYF. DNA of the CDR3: TGTGCCAGCAGTTTAGAAATATTAGCGGGAGATCCTTTTTACGAGCAGTACTTC.

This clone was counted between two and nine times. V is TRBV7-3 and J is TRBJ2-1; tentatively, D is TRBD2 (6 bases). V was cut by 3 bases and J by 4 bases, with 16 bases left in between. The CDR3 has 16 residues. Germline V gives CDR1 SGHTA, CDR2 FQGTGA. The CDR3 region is CASSFGGREVYNEQFF. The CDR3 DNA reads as TGTGCCAGCAGCTTTGGAGGGCGGGAAGTTTACAATGAGCAGTTCTTC.

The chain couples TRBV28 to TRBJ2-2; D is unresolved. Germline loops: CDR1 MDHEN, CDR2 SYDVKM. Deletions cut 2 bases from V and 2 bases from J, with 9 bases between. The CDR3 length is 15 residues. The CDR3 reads CASSLGPINTGELFF. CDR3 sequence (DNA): TGTGCCAGCAGTTTAGGGCCAATTAACACCGGGGAGCTGTTTTTT.

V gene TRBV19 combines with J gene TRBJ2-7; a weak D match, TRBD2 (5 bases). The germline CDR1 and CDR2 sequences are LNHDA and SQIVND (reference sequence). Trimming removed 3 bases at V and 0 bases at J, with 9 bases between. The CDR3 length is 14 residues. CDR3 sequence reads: CASSMIGNSYEQYF. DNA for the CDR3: TGTGCCAGTAGTATGATCGGGAACTCCTACGAGCAGTACTTC.

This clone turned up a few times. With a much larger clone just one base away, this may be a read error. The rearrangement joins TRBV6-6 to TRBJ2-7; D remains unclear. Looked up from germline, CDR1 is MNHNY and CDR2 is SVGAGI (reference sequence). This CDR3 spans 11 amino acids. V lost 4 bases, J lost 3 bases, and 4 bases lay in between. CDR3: CASSWDYEQYF. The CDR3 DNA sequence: TGTGCCAGCAGTTGGGACTACGAGCAGTACTTC.

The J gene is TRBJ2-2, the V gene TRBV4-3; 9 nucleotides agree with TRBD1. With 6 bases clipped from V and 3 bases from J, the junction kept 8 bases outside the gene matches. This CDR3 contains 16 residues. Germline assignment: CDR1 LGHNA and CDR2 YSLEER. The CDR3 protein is CASSPRWDRDTGELFF. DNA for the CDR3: TGCGCCAGCAGTCCAAGATGGGACAGGGACACCGGGGAGCTGTTTTTT.

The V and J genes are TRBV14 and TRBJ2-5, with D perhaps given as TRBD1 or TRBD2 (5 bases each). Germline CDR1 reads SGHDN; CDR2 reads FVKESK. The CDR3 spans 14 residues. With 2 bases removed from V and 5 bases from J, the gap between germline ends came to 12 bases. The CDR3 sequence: CASSQKWGMETQYF. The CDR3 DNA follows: TGTGCCAGCAGCCAAAAGTGGGGGATGGAGACCCAGTACTTC. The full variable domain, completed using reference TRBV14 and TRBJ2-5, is EAGVTQFPSHSVIEKGQTVTLRCDPISGHDNLYWYRRVMGKEIKFLLHFVKESKQDESGMPNNRFLAERTGGTYSTLKVQPAELEDSGVYFCASSQKWGMETQYFGPGTRLLVL.

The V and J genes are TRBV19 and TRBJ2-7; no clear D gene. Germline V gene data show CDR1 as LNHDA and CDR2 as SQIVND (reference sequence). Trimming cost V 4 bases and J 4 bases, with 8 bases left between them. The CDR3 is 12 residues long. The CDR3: CASSNQNYEQYF. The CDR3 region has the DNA TGTGCCAGTAGTAACCAGAATTACGAGCAGTACTTC.

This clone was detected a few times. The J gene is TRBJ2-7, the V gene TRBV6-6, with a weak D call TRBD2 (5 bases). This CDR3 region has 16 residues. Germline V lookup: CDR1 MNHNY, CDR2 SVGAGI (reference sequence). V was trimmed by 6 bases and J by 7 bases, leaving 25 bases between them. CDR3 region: CASRPSSLGGRREQYF. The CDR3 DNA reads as TGTGCCAGCAGGCCCTCCAGCCTAGGAGGTCGGAGGGAGCAGTACTTC.

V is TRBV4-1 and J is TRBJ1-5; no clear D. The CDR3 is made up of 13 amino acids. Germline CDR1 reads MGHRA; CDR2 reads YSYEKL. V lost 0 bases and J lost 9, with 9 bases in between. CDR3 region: CASSQEFGVPQHF. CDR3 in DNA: TGCGCCAGCAGCCAAGAATTTGGGGTGCCCCAGCATTTT.

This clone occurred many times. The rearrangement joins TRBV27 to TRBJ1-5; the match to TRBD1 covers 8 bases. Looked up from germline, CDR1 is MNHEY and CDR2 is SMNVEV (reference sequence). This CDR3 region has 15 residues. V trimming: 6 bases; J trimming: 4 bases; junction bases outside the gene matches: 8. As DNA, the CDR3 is TGTGCCAGCAGATACAATGACAGGGGAAATCAGCCCCAGCATTTT. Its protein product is CASRYNDRGNQPQHF.

This chain's CDR3 is CASSEAAARGADTQYF. As DNA, the CDR3 is TGTGCCAGCAGTGAGGCGGCGGCACGGGGCGCAGATACGCAGTATTTT. The gene calls are TRBV6-4 and TRBJ2-3, with D perhaps given as TRBD1 or TRBD2 (5 bases each). V was cut by 3 bases and J by 4 bases, with 17 bases left in between. This CDR3 is built from 16 residues. Germline V gene sequence: CDR1 MRHNA, CDR2 SNTAGT.

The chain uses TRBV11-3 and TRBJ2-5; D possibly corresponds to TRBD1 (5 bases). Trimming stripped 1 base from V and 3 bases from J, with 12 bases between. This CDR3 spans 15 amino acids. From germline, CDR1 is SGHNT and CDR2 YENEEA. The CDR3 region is CASSLASGSEETQYF. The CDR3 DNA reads TGTGCCAGCAGCTTAGCTTCAGGGTCTGAAGAGACCCAGTACTTC.

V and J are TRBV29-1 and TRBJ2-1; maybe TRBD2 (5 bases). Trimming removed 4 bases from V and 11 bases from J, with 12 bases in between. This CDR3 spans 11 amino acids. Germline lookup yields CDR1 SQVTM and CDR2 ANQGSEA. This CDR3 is CSVVPGDKQFF. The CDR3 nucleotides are TGCAGCGTTGTCCCCGGGGATAAGCAGTTCTTC.

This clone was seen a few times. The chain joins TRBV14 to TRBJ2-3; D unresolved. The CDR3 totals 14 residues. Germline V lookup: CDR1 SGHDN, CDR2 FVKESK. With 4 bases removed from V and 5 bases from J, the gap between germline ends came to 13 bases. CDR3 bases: TGTGCCAGCAGCCCACTCAAAGGTGGAGATACGCAGTATTTT. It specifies CASSPLKGGDTQYF.

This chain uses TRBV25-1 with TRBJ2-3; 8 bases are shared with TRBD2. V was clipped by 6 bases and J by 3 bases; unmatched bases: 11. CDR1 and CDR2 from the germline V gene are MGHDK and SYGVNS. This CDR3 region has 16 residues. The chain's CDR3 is CASRSAGSGKTDTQYF. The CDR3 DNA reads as TGTGCCAGCAGGAGCGCGGGTAGCGGGAAAACAGATACGCAGTATTTT.